A single sample gave rise to the 2 T cell receptor beta chains below, sequenced in a study of blood T cell repertoires in COVID-19. Assay used: immunoSEQ multiplex PCR; TCRdb lists only in-frame clones, some missing. The table records 390,000 or so clones, just under 90% of them present only once. What was sequenced was PBMCs or T cells enriched from blood (not recorded which). These TCRs come from a woman between 45 and 65 years old who had recovered from COVID-19.

J is TRBJ1-6 and V is TRBV5-1; D is ambiguous. Deletions cut 4 bases from V and 6 bases from J, with 17 bases between. The CDR3 consists of 16 residues. Germline V gene data show CDR1 as SGHRS and CDR2 as YFSETQ. In DNA, the CDR3 is TGCGCCAGCAGCCCCGAAGTGGGGAGGTCTAATTCACCCCTCCACTTT. Amino acids: CASSPEVGRSNSPLHF.

This chain joins TRBV4-3 and TRBJ2-3; 12 positions agree with TRBD2. There are 16 residues in the CDR3. V trimming: 5 bases; J trimming: 3 bases; junction bases outside the gene matches: 6. Germline CDR1 LGHNA, CDR2 YSLEER. CDR3 bases: TGCGCCAGCAGCGTTGGACTAGCGGGGTCAACAGATACGCAGTATTTT. Protein product: CASSVGLAGSTDTQYF.